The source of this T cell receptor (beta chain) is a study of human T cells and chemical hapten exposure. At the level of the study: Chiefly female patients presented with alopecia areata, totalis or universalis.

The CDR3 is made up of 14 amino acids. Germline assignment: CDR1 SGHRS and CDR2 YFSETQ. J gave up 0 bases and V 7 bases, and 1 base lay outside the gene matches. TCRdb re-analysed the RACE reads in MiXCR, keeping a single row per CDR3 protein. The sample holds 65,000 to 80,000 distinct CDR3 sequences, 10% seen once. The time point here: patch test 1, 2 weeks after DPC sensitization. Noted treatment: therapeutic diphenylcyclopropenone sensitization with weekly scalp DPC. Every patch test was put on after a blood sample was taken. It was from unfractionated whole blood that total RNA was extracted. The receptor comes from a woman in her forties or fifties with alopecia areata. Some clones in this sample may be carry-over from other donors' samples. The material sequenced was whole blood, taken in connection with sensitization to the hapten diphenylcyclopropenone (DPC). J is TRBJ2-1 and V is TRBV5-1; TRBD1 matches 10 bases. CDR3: CASGTGVSYNEQFF. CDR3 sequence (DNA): TGCGCCAGCGGGACAGGGGTCTCCTACAATGAGCAGTTCTTC.